A selection of T cell receptor beta chains follows, all from one sample in a study of vaccination and CD4 T cells after COVID-19. For these receptors, no antigen is known. Via MiXCR, TCRdb re-called the PCR reads, giving one row per CDR3 protein. Altogether about 20,000 distinct CDR3 sequences are present, 25% to 30% being singletons, with the ten largest covering under 20%. The source material was cultured CD4+ T cells from blood. The receptors come from a human donor with COVID-19. The CDR3 runs from the conserved cysteine through the conserved F or W. A D gene is named only where the DNA matches it firmly. The size entry is marked missing in some rows and otherwise reads once, few, many or a size class.

v_call	clone_size	d_call	j_call	cdr3_length	cdr3_aa	cdr3_nt
TRBV6-1	-	TRBD1	TRBJ1-6	13	CASIDRGDSPLHF	TGTGCCAGCATTGACAGGGGGGATTCACCCCTCCACTTT
TRBV4-1	few	TRBD2	TRBJ2-7	14	CASPLAGDSYEQYF	TGCGCCAGTCCCCTAGCGGGGGACTCCTACGAGCAGTACTTC
TRBV11-1	few	-	TRBJ1-1	15	CASSSRDGLNTEAFF	TGTGCCAGCAGCTCGCGGGACGGCTTGAACACTGAAGCTTTCTTT
TRBV7-2	-	TRBD1	TRBJ1-1	15	CANSLWTGGNTEAFF	TGTGCCAACAGCTTATGGACAGGGGGGAACACTGAAGCTTTCTTT
TRBV6-5	few	-	TRBJ2-2	14	CASSYEGSTGELFF	TGTGCCAGCAGTTACGAGGGGTCCACCGGGGAGCTGTTTTTT
TRBV7-9	-	TRBD1	TRBJ2-5	16	CASGGTGTGSQETQYF	TGTGCCAGCGGCGGAACCGGGACAGGGAGCCAAGAGACCCAGTACTTC
TRBV20-1	few	-	TRBJ2-6	15	CSAPDSSSGANVLTF	TGCAGTGCTCCGGACAGCTCCTCCGGGGCCAACGTCCTGACTTTC
TRBV7-8	-	-	TRBJ2-1	16	CASRVSGTSSYNEQFF	TGTGCCAGCAGGGTCTCCGGGACAAGCTCCTACAATGAGCAGTTCTTC
TRBV7-2	few	-	TRBJ2-7	15	CASSLVAGVRGEQYF	TGTGCCAGCAGCTTAGTGGCAGGGGTCCGGGGCGAGCAGTACTTC
TRBV6-5	few	-	TRBJ2-2	16	CASSSEGSVITGELFF	TGTGCCAGCAGTTCCGAGGGTAGTGTAATAACCGGGGAGCTGTTTTTT
TRBV7-9	-	TRBD2	TRBJ2-2	16	CASRTSGGPNTGELFF	TGTGCCAGCAGAACTAGCGGGGGTCCCAACACCGGGGAGCTGTTTTTT
TRBV11-2	few	TRBD1	TRBJ1-6	16	CASSQTGGTYNSPLHF	TGCGCCAGCAGCCAGACAGGGGGCACCTATAATTCACCCCTCCACTTT
TRBV19	-	TRBD2	TRBJ2-5	16	CASSIGTSGGSETQYF	TGTGCCAGTAGTATAGGGACTAGCGGGGGTTCGGAGACCCAGTACTTC
TRBV20-1	few	-	TRBJ1-1	14	CSALIPPTNTEAFF	TGCAGTGCCCTGATCCCCCCAACGAACACTGAAGCTTTCTTT
TRBV6-2/TRBV6-3	-	-	TRBJ1-4	15	CASSRLGPTNEKLFF	TGTGCCAGCAGCCGACTTGGACCAACTAATGAAAAACTGTTTTTT
TRBV15	few	-	TRBJ1-6	18	CATSRPGTLEDYNSPLHF	TGTGCCACCAGCAGACCCGGGACGCTGGAGGACTATAATTCACCCCTCCACTTT
TRBV6-1	-	TRBD1	TRBJ1-2	16	CASSEHRGITNYGYTF	TGTGCCAGCAGTGAACACAGGGGAATTACTAACTATGGCTACACCTTC
TRBV7-2	-	-	TRBJ1-5	14	CASRWAGINQPQHF	TGTGCCAGCAGATGGGCAGGGATCAATCAGCCCCAGCATTTT
TRBV10-3	-	-	TRBJ2-5	11	CAISYQETQYF	TGTGCCATCAGCTACCAAGAGACCCAGTACTTC
TRBV6-5	-	-	TRBJ1-2	16	CASSYKSAGPNYGYTF	TGTGCCAGCAGTTACAAGTCGGCAGGGCCTAACTATGGCTACACCTTC
TRBV5-4	few	TRBD1	TRBJ2-5	13	CASSLTGHETQYF	TGTGCCAGCAGCCTGACAGGGCACGAGACCCAGTACTTC
TRBV6-5	-	-	TRBJ1-5	14	CASSWRQSNQPQHF	TGTGCCAGCAGTTGGAGACAAAGCAATCAGCCCCAGCATTTT
TRBV11-2	-	-	TRBJ2-3	15	CASSLTTSSTDTQYF	TGTGCCAGCAGCCTAACCACTTCTAGCACAGATACGCAGTATTTT
TRBV7-3	few	TRBD1	TRBJ2-7	15	CASSLSGTGVYEQYF	TGTGCCAGCAGCTTAAGTGGGACAGGGGTCTACGAGCAGTACTTC
TRBV25-1	few	-	TRBJ1-1	16	CASSDRGAHWETEAFF	TGTGCCAGCAGTGATCGGGGGGCGCATTGGGAAACTGAAGCTTTCTTT
TRBV7-8	few	TRBD1	TRBJ1-2	15	CASSPEAGGDYGYTF	TGTGCCAGCAGCCCAGAGGCAGGGGGAGATTATGGCTACACCTTC
TRBV6-2/TRBV6-3	-	TRBD2	TRBJ2-7	16	CASSYPQGGYFYEQYF	TGTGCCAGCAGTTACCCCCAGGGAGGGTACTTCTACGAGCAGTACTTC